The source of this TCR beta chain is a study of blood T cell repertoires in COVID-19. Turning to the study itself: Spain, Italy and the United States supplied samples that represented acute and convalescent COVID-19.

Germline-derived CDR1 and CDR2 are LGHNA and YNFKEQ. There are 15 residues in the CDR3. Unmatched junction bases numbered 10, after V lost 5 bases and J lost 8 bases. Source study methods: Reference gene primer amplification in the assay estimated nucleated cell counts. Method: immunoSEQ multiplex PCR; TCRdb's copy keeps in-frame clones and lacks some. V, J and clone size were drawn from that table, and D and trimming were deduced from the DNA. The sample lists 150,000 to 200,000 clones; over 80% were seen once. This clone was counted once. This clonotype originated in a woman aged 45-60 years with acute or convalescent COVID-19. V and J are TRBV4-2 and TRBJ1-4; TRBD1 matches at 8 bases. The source material was peripheral blood. The CDR3 loop reads CASSVTQGAGEKLFF. CDR3 coding DNA: TGTGCCAGCAGCGTGACCCAGGGGGCTGGGGAAAAACTGTTTTTT.